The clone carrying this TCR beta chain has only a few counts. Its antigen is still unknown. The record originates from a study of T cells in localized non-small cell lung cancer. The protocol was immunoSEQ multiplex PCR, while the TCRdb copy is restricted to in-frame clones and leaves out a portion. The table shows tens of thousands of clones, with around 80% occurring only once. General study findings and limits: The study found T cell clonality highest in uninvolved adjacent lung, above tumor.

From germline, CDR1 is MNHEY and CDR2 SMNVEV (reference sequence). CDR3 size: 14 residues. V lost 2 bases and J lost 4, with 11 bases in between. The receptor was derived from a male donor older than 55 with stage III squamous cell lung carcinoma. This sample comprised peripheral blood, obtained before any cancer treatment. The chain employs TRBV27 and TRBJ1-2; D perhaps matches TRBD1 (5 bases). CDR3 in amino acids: CASSLRQGSYGYTF. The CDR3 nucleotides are TGTGCCAGCAGTTTACGGCAGGGTAGCTATGGCTACACCTTC.